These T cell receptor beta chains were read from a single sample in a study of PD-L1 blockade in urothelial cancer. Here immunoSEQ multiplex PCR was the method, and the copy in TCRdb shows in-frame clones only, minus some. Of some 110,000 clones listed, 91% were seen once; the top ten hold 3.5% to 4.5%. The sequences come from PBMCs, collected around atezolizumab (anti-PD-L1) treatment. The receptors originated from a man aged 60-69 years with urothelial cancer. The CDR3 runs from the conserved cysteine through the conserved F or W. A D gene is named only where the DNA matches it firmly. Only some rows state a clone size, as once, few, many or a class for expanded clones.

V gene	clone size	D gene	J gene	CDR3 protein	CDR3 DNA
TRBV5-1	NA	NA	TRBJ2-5	CASSSGGVWGETQYF	TGCGCCAGCAGCTCAGGAGGGGTTTGGGGGGAGACCCAGTACTTC
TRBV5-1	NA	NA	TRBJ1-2	CASSPGGDSYGYTF	TGCGCCAGCAGCCCGGGGGGTGACTCCTATGGCTACACCTTC
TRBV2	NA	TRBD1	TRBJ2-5	CASSGRGTEWETQYF	TGTGCCAGCAGTGGCAGGGGGACAGAATGGGAGACCCAGTACTTC
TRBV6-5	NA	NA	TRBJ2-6	CASSYSWGTGANVLTF	TGTGCCAGCAGTTACTCGTGGGGCACTGGGGCCAACGTCCTGACTTTC
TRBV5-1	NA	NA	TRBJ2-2	CASSFRDSGTGELFF	TGCGCCAGCAGCTTCCGGGACTCGGGGACCGGGGAGCTGTTTTTT
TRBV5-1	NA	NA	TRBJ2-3	CASSLGLAASTDTQYF	TGCGCCAGCAGCCTCGGGTTAGCGGCTAGCACAGATACGCAGTATTTT
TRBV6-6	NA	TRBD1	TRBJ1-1	CASSLGQGKTEAFF	TGTGCCAGCAGTCTCGGACAGGGGAAAACTGAAGCTTTCTTT
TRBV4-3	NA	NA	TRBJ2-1	CASSQVRANNEQFF	TGCGCCAGCAGCCAAGTGAGAGCGAACAATGAGCAGTTCTTC
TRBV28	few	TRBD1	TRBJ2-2	CASNIPGTGNTGELFF	TGTGCCAGCAACATCCCCGGGACAGGCAACACCGGGGAGCTGTTTTTT
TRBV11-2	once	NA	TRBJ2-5	CASSLTPRQETQYF	TGTGCCAGCAGCTTGACTCCGAGACAAGAGACCCAGTACTTC
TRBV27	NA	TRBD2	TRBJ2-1	CASSRSGGAYNEQFF	TGTGCCAGCAGCCGTAGCGGGGGGGCTTACAATGAGCAGTTCTTC
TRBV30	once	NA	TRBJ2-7	CAWAQGAFYEQYF	TGTGCCTGGGCACAGGGAGCCTTCTACGAGCAGTACTTC
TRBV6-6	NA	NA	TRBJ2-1	CASKLGLYNEQFF	TGTGCCAGCAAATTGGGACTCTACAATGAGCAGTTCTTC
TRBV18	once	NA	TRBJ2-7	CASSPQEGLGEQYF	TGTGCCAGCTCACCTCAGGAGGGGTTGGGGGAGCAGTACTTC
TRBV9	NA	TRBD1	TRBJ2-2	CASSAGTGNTGELFF	TGTGCCAGCAGCGCAGGGACAGGGAACACCGGGGAGCTGTTTTTT
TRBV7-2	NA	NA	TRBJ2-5	CASSFSPPQAMETQYF	TGTGCCAGCAGCTTCTCCCCCCCTCAAGCGATGGAGACCCAGTACTTC
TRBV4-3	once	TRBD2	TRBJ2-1	CASSSIAGELSFYNEQFF	TGCGCCAGCAGCAGTATAGCGGGAGAACTCTCTTTCTACAATGAGCAGTTCTTC
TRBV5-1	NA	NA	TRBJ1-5	CASSLRPGFNQPQHF	TGCGCCAGCAGCTTGCGGCCAGGGTTCAATCAGCCCCAGCATTTT
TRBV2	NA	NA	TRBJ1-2	CASSEGLNYHGYTF	TGTGCCAGCAGTGAGGGACTGAACTACCATGGCTACACCTTC
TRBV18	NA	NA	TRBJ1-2	CASSPPSDNYGYTF	TGTGCCAGCTCACCACCTTCAGATAACTATGGCTACACCTTC
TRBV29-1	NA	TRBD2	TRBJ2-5	CSVHGTNQETQYF	TGCAGCGTCCACGGGACTAACCAAGAGACCCAGTACTTC
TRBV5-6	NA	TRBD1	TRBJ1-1	CASSWDRGSLGTEAFF	TGTGCCAGCAGCTGGGACAGGGGGTCGTTGGGCACTGAAGCTTTCTTT
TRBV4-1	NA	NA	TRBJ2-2	CASSQRQANTGELFF	TGCGCCAGCAGCCAACGACAGGCAAACACCGGGGAGCTGTTTTTT
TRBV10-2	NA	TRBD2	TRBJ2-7	CASIEASGSYEQYF	TGCGCCAGCATAGAGGCTAGCGGATCCTACGAGCAGTACTTC
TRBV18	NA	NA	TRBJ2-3	CASSPGGRGSTDTQYF	TGTGCCAGCTCACCAGGGGGCCGAGGGAGCACAGATACGCAGTATTTT
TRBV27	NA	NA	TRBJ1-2	CASSHNSGGYTF	TGTGCCAGCAGCCATAACTCGGGAGGCTACACCTTC
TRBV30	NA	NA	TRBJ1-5	CAWSNTGNQPQHF	TGTGCCTGGAGTAATACAGGGAATCAGCCCCAGCATTTT
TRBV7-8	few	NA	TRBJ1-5	CASSLLGTNSNQPQHF	TGTGCCAGCAGCTTATTAGGTACTAATAGCAATCAGCCCCAGCATTTT
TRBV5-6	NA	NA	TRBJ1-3	CASSRQAGNTIYF	TGTGCCAGCAGCCGACAGGCTGGAAACACCATATATTTT
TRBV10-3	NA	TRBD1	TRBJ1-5	CAISESRDSRQPQHF	TGTGCCATCAGTGAGTCGAGGGACAGTAGGCAGCCCCAGCATTTT
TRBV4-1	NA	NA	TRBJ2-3	CASSQDFSTIGTDTQYF	TGCGCCAGCAGCCAAGATTTTTCTACCATAGGCACAGATACGCAGTATTTT
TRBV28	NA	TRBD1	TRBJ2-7	CASLVGQGRAEQYF	TGTGCCAGCCTAGTGGGACAGGGACGGGCCGAGCAGTACTTC
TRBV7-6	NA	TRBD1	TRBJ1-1	CASSLEGTGGTEAFF	TGTGCCAGCAGCTTAGAGGGGACAGGGGGAACTGAAGCTTTCTTT
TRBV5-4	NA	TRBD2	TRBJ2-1	CASSHQTRGGNEQFF	TGTGCCAGCAGTCACCAGACACGCGGGGGCAATGAGCAGTTCTTC
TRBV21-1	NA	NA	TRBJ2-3	CASSKCGTQNTDTQYF	TGTGCCAGCAGCAAATGTGGGACTCAAAACACAGATACGCAGTATTTT
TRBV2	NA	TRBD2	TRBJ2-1	CASSGISGGYYNEQFF	TGTGCCAGCAGCGGAATTAGCGGGGGGTACTACAATGAGCAGTTCTTC
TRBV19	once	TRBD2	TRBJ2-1	CASSRSSSGGNEQFF	TGTGCCAGTAGCAGGAGTAGTAGCGGGGGTAATGAGCAGTTCTTC
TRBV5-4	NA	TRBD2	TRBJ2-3	CASSSGTSGDTDTQYF	TGTGCCAGCAGCTCCGGGACTAGCGGGGACACAGATACGCAGTATTTT
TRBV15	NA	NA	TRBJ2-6	CATSREGSGANVLTF	TGTGCCACCAGCAGGGAGGGTTCTGGGGCCAACGTCCTGACTTTC
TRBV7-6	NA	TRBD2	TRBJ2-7	CASSPGTSGSYEQYF	TGTGCCAGCAGCCCAGGGACTAGCGGGAGCTACGAGCAGTACTTC
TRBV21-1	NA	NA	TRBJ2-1	CASSKLTGTISYNEQFF	TGTGCCAGCAGCAAACTGACGGGAACAATCTCCTACAATGAGCAGTTCTTC
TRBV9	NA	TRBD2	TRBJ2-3	CASGLAGGLTDTQYF	TGTGCCAGCGGACTAGCGGGGGGTCTCACAGATACGCAGTATTTT
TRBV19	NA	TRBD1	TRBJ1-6	CASSLPGQGSSNNSPLHF	TGTGCCAGTAGTCTTCCAGGACAGGGTAGCTCAAATAATTCACCCCTCCACTTT
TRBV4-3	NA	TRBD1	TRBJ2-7	CASSQVGQGVYEQYF	TGCGCCAGCAGCCAAGTGGGGCAGGGGGTCTACGAGCAGTACTTC
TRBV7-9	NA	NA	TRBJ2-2	CASSLRTGELFF	TGTGCCAGCAGCTTACGCACCGGGGAGCTGTTTTTT
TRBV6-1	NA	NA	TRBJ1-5	CASSPRQADQPQHF	TGTGCCAGCAGCCCCAGACAGGCGGATCAGCCCCAGCATTTT
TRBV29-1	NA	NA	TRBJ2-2	CSVVSGELFF	TGCAGCGTTGTCTCCGGGGAGCTGTTTTTT
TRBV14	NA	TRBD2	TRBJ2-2	CASSRLWASGDQVGELFF	TGTGCCAGCAGCCGTTTATGGGCTAGCGGGGACCAGGTCGGGGAGCTGTTTTTT
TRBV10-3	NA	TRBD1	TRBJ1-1	CAISEIGTGLGTEAFF	TGTGCCATCAGTGAGATAGGGACAGGGTTGGGCACTGAAGCTTTCTTT
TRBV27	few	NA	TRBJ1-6	CASSVQGNNSPLHF	TGTGCCAGCAGCGTCCAGGGGAACAATTCACCCCTCCACTTT
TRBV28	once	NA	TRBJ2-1	CASSSAGAVSYNEQFF	TGTGCCAGCAGTTCGGCAGGGGCGGTATCCTACAATGAGCAGTTCTTC
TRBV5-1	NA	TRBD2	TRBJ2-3	CASSRGGGTDTQYF	TGCGCCAGCAGCCGGGGGGGCGGCACAGATACGCAGTATTTT
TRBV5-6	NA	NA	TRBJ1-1	CASSLGAPLNTEAFF	TGTGCCAGCAGCTTGGGGGCCCCCTTGAACACTGAAGCTTTCTTT
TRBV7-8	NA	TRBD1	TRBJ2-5	CASSPGQGAWLVETQYF	TGTGCCAGCAGCCCGGGTCAGGGGGCATGGTTGGTAGAGACCCAGTACTTC
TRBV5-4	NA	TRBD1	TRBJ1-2	CASSLKDRAGYTF	TGTGCCAGCAGCTTAAAAGACAGGGCTGGCTACACCTTC
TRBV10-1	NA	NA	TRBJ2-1	CASSGTGPNEQFF	TGCGCCAGCAGCGGTACAGGGCCCAATGAGCAGTTCTTC
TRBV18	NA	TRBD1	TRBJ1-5	CASSPLGQGNQPQHF	TGTGCCAGCTCACCACTGGGACAGGGGAATCAGCCCCAGCATTTT